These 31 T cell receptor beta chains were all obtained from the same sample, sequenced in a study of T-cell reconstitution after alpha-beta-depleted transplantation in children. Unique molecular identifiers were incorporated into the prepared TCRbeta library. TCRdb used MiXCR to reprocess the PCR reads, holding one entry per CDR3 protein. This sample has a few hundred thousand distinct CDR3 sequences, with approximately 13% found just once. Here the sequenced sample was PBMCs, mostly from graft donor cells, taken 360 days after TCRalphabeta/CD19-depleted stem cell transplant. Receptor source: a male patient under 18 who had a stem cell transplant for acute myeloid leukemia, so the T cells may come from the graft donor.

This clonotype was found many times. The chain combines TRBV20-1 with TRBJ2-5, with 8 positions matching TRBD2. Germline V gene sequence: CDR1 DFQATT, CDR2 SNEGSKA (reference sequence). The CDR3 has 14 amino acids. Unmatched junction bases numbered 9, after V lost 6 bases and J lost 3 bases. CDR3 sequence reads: CSAEGTSPEETQYF. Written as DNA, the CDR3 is TGCAGTGCGGAGGGGACTAGTCCCGAAGAGACCCAGTACTTC.

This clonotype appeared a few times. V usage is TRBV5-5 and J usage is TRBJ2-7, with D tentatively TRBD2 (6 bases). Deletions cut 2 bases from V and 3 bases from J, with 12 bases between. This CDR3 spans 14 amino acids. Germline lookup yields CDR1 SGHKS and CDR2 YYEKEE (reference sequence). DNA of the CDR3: TGTGCCAGCAGCTTTGGGAGGTCAGGCTACGAGCAGTACTTC. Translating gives CASSFGRSGYEQYF.

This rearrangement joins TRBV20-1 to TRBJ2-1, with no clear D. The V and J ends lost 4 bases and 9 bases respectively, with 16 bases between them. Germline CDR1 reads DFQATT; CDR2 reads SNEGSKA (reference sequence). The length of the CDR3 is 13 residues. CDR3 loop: CSANPTALIEQFF. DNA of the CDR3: TGCAGTGCTAACCCAACTGCGTTGATTGAGCAGTTCTTC.

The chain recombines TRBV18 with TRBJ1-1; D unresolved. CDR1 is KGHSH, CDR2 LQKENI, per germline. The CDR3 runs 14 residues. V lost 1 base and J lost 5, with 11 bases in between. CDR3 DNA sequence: TGTGCCAGCTCACCACTTGGAAGTGGGACTGAAGCTTTCTTT. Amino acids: CASSPLGSGTEAFF.

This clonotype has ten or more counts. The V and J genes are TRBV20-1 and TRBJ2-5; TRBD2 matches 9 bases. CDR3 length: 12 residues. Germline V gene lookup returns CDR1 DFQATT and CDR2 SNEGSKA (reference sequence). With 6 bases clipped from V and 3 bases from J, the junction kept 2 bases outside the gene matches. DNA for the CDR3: TGCAGTGCGCGACTAGCGGAAGAGACCCAGTACTTC. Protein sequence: CSARLAEETQYF.

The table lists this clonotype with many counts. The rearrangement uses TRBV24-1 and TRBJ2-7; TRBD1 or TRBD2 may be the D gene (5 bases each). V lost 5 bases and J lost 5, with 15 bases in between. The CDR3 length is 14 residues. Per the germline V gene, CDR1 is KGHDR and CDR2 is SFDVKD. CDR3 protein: CATSANWGSHEQYF. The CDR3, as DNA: TGTGCCACCAGTGCTAATTGGGGGTCCCACGAGCAGTACTTC.

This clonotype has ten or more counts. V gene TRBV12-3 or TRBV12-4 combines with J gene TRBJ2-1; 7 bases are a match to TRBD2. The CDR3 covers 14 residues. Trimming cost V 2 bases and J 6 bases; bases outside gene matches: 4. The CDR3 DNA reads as TGTGCCAGCAGTTTAAGTCTAGCGGTCAATGAGCAGTTCTTC. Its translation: CASSLSLAVNEQFF.

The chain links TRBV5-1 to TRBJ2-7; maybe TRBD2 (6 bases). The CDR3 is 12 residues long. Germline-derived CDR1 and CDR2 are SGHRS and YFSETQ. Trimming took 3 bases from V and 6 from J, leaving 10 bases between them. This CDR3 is CASSWDLSEQYF. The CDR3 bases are TGCGCCAGCAGCTGGGACTTGTCCGAGCAGTACTTC. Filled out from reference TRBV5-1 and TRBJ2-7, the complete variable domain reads KAGVTQTPRYLIKTRGQQVTLSCSPISGHRSVSWYQQTPGQGLQFLFEYFSETQRNKGNFPGRFSGRQFSNSRSEMNVSTLELGDSALYLCASSWDLSEQYFGPGTRLTVT.

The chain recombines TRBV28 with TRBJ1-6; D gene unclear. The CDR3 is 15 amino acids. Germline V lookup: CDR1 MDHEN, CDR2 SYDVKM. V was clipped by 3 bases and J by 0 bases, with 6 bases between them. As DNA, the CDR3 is TGTGCCAGCAGTTTCAGAAGCTCCTATAATTCACCCCTCCACTTT. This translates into CASSFRSSYNSPLHF.

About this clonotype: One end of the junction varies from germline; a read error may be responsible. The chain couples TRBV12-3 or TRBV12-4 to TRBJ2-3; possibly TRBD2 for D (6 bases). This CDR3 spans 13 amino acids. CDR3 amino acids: CASSLSGPSEESF. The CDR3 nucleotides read TGTGCCAGCAGTTTAAGTGGGCCTAGCGAAGAATCCTTT.

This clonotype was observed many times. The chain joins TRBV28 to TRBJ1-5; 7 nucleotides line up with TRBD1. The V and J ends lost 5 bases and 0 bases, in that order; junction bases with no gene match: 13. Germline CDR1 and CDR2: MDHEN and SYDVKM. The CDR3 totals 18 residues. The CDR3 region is CASSLFYRGVYSNQPQHF. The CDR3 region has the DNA TGTGCCAGCAGTCTCTTTTACAGGGGCGTTTATAGCAATCAGCCCCAGCATTTT.

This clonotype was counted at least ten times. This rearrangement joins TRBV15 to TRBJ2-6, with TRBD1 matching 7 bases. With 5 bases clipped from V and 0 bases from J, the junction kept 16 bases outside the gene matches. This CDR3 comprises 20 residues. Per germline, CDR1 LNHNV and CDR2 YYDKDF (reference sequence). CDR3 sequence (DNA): TGTGCCACCAGCGGGTCCTTACCTGGGACAGTCCACTCTGGGGCCAACGTCCTGACTTTC. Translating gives CATSGSLPGTVHSGANVLTF.

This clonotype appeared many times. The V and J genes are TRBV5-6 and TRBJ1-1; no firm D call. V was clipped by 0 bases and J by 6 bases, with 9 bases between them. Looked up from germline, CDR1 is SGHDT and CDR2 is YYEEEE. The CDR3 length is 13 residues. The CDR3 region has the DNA TGTGCCAGCAGCTTGGTGGGAGCGGCTGAAGCTTTCTTT. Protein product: CASSLVGAAEAFF.

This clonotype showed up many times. The CDR3 sequence is CATSDEKGLWQETQYF. The CDR3 DNA reads TGTGCCACCAGTGATGAAAAGGGGCTGTGGCAAGAGACCCAGTACTTC. The J gene is TRBJ2-5, the V gene TRBV24-1; possibly TRBD1 for D (5 bases). CDR1 KGHDR and CDR2 SFDVKD come from the germline V gene. The CDR3 spans 16 residues. With 3 bases removed from V and 2 bases from J, the gap between germline ends came to 15 bases.

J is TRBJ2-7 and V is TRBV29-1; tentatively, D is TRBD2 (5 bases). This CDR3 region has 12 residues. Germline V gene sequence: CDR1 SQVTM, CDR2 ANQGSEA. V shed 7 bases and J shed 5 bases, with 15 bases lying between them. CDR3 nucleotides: TGCAGCGCCTTAGCCCTCGGGGACGAGCAGTACTTC. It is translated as CSALALGDEQYF.

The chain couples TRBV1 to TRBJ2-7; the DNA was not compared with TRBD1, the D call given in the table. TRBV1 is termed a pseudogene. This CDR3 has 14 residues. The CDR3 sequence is CASSLDTLAYEQYF. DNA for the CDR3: TGTGCCAGCAGCCTGGACACCCTAGCCTACGAGCAGTACTTC.

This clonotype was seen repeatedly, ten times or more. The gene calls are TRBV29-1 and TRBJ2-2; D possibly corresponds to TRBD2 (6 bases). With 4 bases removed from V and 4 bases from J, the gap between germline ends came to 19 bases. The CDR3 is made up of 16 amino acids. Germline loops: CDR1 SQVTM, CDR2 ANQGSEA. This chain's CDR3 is CSVAGTGDSGTGELFF. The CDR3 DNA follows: TGCAGCGTTGCTGGGACTGGCGATAGCGGCACCGGGGAGCTGTTTTTT.

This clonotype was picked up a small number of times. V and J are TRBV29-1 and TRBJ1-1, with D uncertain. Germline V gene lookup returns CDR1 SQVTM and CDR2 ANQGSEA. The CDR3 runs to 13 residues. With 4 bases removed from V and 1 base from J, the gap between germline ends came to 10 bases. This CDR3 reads CSVGRRTNTEAFF. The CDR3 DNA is TGCAGCGTTGGGCGGCGGACGAACACTGAAGCTTTCTTT.

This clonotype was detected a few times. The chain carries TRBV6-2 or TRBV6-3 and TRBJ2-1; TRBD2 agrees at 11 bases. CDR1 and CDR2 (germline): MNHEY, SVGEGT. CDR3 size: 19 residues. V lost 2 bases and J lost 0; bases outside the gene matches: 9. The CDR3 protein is CASSYNAGLAASSYNEQFF. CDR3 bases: TGTGCCAGCAGTTACAACGCGGGACTAGCGGCTAGCTCCTACAATGAGCAGTTCTTC.

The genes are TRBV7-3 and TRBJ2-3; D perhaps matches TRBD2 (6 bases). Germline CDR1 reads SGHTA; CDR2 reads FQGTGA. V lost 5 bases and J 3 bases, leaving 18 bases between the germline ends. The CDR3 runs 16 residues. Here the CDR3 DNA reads TGTGCCAGCAGCGCCCCCAACGGGAGTACTACAGATACGCAGTATTTT. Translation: CASSAPNGSTTDTQYF. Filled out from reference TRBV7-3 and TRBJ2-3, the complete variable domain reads GAGVSQTPSNKVTEKGKYVELRCDPISGHTALYWYRQSLGQGPEFLIYFQGTGAADDSGLPNDRFFAVRPEGSVSTLKIQRTERGDSAVYLCASSAPNGSTTDTQYFGPGTRLTVL.

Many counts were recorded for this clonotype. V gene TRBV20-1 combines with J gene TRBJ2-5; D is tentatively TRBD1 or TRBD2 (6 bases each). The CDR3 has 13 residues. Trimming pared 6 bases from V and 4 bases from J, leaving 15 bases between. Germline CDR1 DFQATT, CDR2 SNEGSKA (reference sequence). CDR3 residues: CSADKQGGETQYF. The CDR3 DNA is TGCAGTGCCGATAAACAGGGAGGAGAGACCCAGTACTTC.

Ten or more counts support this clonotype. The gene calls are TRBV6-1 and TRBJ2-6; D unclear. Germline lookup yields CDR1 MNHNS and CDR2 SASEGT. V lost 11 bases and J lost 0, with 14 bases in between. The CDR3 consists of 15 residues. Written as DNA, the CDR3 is TGTGCCGGTACCCAGAGTTCCTCTGGGGCCAACGTCCTGACTTTC. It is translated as CAGTQSSSGANVLTF.

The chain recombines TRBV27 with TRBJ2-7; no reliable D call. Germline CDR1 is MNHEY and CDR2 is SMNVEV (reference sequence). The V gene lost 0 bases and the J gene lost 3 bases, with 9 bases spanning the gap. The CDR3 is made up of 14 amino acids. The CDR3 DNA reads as TGTGCCAGCAGTTTATCTCCCGCGTACTACGAGCAGTACTTC. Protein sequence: CASSLSPAYYEQYF.

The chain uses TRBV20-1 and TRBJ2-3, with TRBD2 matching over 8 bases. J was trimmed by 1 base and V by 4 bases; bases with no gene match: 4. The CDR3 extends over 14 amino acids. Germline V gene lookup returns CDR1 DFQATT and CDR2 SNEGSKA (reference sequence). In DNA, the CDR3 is TGCAGTGCTAAGAGCGGGGGCCGCACAGATACGCAGTATTTT. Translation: CSAKSGGRTDTQYF.

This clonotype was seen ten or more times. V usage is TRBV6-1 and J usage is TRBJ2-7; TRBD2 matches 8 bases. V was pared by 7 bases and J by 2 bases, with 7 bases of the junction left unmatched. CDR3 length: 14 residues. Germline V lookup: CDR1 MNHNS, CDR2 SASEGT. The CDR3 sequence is CASTLTSATYEQYF. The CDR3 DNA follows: TGTGCCAGCACCCTGACTAGCGCCACCTACGAGCAGTACTTC.

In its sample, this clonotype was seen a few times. This CDR3 reads CSVRRTGVYEQYF. The CDR3 nucleotides are TGCAGCGTTAGAAGGACAGGGGTCTACGAGCAGTACTTC. This sequence joins TRBV29-1 and TRBJ2-7; 9 bases fit TRBD1. CDR1 is SQVTM, CDR2 ANQGSEA, per germline. CDR3 length: 13 amino acids. The V gene end was trimmed by 5 bases and the J gene end by 3 bases; junction bases not matched to a gene: 5.

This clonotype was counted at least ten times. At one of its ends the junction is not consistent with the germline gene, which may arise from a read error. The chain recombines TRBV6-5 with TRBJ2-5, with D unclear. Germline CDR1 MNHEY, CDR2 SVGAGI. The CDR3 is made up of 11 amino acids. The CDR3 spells CASSRQDTQYF. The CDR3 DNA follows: TGTGCCAGCAGTAGGCAAGATACCCAGTACTTC.

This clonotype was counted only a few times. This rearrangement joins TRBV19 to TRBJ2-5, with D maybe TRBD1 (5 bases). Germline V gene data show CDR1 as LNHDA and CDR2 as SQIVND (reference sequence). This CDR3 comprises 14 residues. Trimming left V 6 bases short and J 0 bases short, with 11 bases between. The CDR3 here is CASSTGLHQETQYF. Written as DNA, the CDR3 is TGTGCCAGTAGCACAGGTCTCCACCAAGAGACCCAGTACTTC.

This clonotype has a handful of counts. This CDR3 is CSAVRADTQYF. The CDR3 DNA reads as TGCAGTGCTGTCCGGGCAGATACGCAGTATTTT. The chain joins TRBV20-1 to TRBJ2-3; D uncertain. Trimming removed 5 bases from V and 4 bases from J, with 7 bases in between. The V gene's germline CDR1 is DFQATT and CDR2 SNEGSKA (reference sequence). This CDR3 has 11 amino acids.

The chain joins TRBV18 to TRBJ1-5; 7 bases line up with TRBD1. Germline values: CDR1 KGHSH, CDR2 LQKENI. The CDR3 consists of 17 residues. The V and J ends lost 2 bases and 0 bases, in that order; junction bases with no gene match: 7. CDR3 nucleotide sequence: TGTGCCAGCTCACCAATACAGGGGCCCCCTAGCAATCAGCCCCAGCATTTT. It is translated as CASSPIQGPPSNQPQHF.

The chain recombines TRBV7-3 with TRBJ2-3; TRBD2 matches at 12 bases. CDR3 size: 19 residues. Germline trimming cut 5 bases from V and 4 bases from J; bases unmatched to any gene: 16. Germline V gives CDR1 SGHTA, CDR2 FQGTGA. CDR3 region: CASSPRAGLAGVLSDTQYF. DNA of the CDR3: TGTGCCAGCAGCCCAAGGGCGGGACTAGCGGGTGTGCTCTCAGATACGCAGTATTTT.